Below, one T cell receptor (beta chain) is given with its context. The data were obtained in a study of cytomegalovirus exposure and HLA in healthy donors. Looked up from germline, CDR1 is KGHSH and CDR2 is LQKENI. The CDR3 runs 17 residues. The V gene lost 2 bases and the J gene lost 4 bases, with 15 bases spanning the gap. The data were produced by immunoSEQ multiplex PCR, yet TCRdb's version contains in-frame clones alone and is incomplete. The sample holds around 300,000 clones, more than 75% seen once. Sequencing was performed on PBMCs. The TCR sequence derives from a woman under 30 in good health and CMV-seronegative. The chain is built from TRBV18 and TRBJ2-6; no clear D gene. CDR3 DNA: TGTGCCAGCTCACCAAATCGCACAGTGGCCGGGGCCAACGTCCTGACTTTC. This gives the protein CASSPNRTVAGANVLTF.